What follows are 18 T cell receptor beta chains derived from one specimen sequenced in a study of blood T cell repertoires in COVID-19. The data were produced by immunoSEQ multiplex PCR, yet TCRdb's version contains in-frame clones alone and is incomplete. The sample shows about 120,000 clones, approximately 90% of them seen only once. The sample was peripheral blood. These receptors were taken from a human donor with active COVID-19. The donor label of this sample is uncertain.

This chain links TRBV30 with TRBJ1-1; TRBD1 matches at 7 bases. Trimming at V came to 1 base and at J to 4 bases, leaving 0 bases not matched to a gene. Looked up from germline, CDR1 is GTSNPN and CDR2 is SVGIG (reference sequence). This CDR3 is 12 amino acids long. In DNA form, the CDR3 reads TGTGCCTGGAGTGGACAGGGCACTGAAGCTTTCTTT. The encoded protein is CAWSGQGTEAFF.

The genes are TRBV4-3 and TRBJ2-3; D unclear. V lost 4 bases to trimming and J lost 3 bases, with 14 bases between them. The CDR3 has 15 residues. Germline V gene sequence: CDR1 LGHNA, CDR2 YSLEER. The CDR3 loop reads CASSRRVQDTDTQYF. In nucleotides, the CDR3 is TGCGCCAGCAGCCGCCGCGTGCAAGATACAGATACGCAGTATTTT.

The rearrangement joins TRBV7-9 to TRBJ2-1; 11 bases line up with TRBD1. J was trimmed by 5 bases and V by 6 bases; bases with no gene match: 6. The CDR3 has 15 amino acids. The V gene's germline CDR1 is SEHNR and CDR2 FQNEAQ (reference sequence). The CDR3 sequence is CASSPDRGHHNEQFF. The CDR3 DNA reads TGTGCCAGCAGTCCGGACAGGGGGCACCACAATGAGCAGTTCTTC.

V gene TRBV7-9 combines with J gene TRBJ1-1; a weak D match, TRBD1 (6 bases). CDR1 and CDR2 (germline): SEHNR, FQNEAQ (reference sequence). CDR3 length: 15 residues. Trimming pared 7 bases from V and 1 base from J, leaving 16 bases between. The CDR3 region is CASTIGGAQNTEAFF. CDR3 nucleotides: TGTGCCAGCACCATTGGGGGGGCCCAGAACACTGAAGCTTTCTTT.

The chain has TRBV13 and TRBJ2-7; D might be TRBD2 (5 bases). The germline V gene has CDR1 PRHDT and CDR2 FYEKMQ (reference sequence). With 1 base removed from V and 2 bases from J, the gap between germline ends came to 6 bases. This CDR3 is built from 13 residues. For the CDR3, the DNA is TGTGCCAGCAGCTTAGTGGGAGCCTACGAGCAGTACTTC. It is translated as CASSLVGAYEQYF.

The genes are TRBV21-1 and TRBJ2-2; the D segment call TRBD1 is taken from the table without a DNA check. TRBV21-1 is a listed pseudogene. CDR3 length equals 15 residues. CDR3 amino acids: CASSKTDSTTGELFF. CDR3 in DNA: TGTGCCAGCAGCAAAACGGACAGTACTACCGGGGAGCTGTTTTTT.

The chain couples TRBV5-4 to TRBJ2-3, with D tentatively TRBD2 (5 bases). V was cut by 2 bases and J by 2 bases, with 15 bases left in between. Germline-derived CDR1 and CDR2 are SGHNT and YYREEE (reference sequence). CDR3 size: 16 residues. The chain's CDR3 is CASSFPSSPATDTQYF. In DNA form, the CDR3 reads TGTGCCAGCAGCTTCCCTAGCTCCCCGGCCACAGATACGCAGTATTTT.

The chain employs TRBV7-9 and TRBJ1-5; no clear D gene. Between the trimmed V and J ends, which lost 3 bases and 0 bases, there was a span of 18 bases. Germline V gene lookup returns CDR1 SEHNR and CDR2 FQNEAQ (reference sequence). The CDR3 consists of 18 residues. The CDR3 loop reads CASSFTHSTVNSNQPQHF. CDR3 nucleotides: TGTGCCAGCAGCTTCACCCATTCAACAGTTAATAGCAATCAGCCCCAGCATTTT.

This clone has a handful of counts. The V call is TRBV6-1, the J call TRBJ2-7, with TRBD2 identical over 7 bases. The CDR3 is 15 amino acids. V shed 3 bases, J shed 4 bases, and the junction held 9 bases outside the gene matches. Germline assignment: CDR1 MNHNS and CDR2 SASEGT. In DNA form, the CDR3 reads TGTGCCAGCAGTGATGGGGGGACGGGAGGATACGAGCAGTACTTC. This codes for CASSDGGTGGYEQYF.

This chain connects TRBV6-5 to TRBJ2-1; D is ambiguous. V lost 8 bases and J lost 7, with 6 bases in between. The CDR3 totals 10 residues. Germline-derived CDR1 and CDR2 are MNHEY and SVGAGI. The CDR3 bases are TGTGCCAGCGGTCGGAATGAGCAGTTCTTC. Translation gives CASGRNEQFF.

The rearrangement joins TRBV28 to TRBJ1-3, with TRBD1 matching over 7 bases. The trim removed 5 bases at V and 2 bases at J, leaving 9 bases unmatched. The CDR3 covers 16 residues. Germline assignment: CDR1 MDHEN and CDR2 SYDVKM. CDR3 residues: CASSVSTGPAGNTIYF. The CDR3 nucleotides are TGTGCCAGCAGTGTCTCGACAGGGCCGGCTGGAAACACCATATATTTT.

This rearrangement joins TRBV5-1 to TRBJ2-3; weak D call: TRBD1 (6 bases). The germline V gene has CDR1 SGHRS and CDR2 YFSETQ. V lost 0 bases and J lost 10, with 15 bases in between. This CDR3 comprises 14 residues. The CDR3 sequence is CASSLGEQGSPQYF. CDR3 DNA sequence: TGCGCCAGCAGCTTGGGGGAACAGGGTTCCCCGCAGTATTTT.

V gene TRBV2 combines with J gene TRBJ2-6, with D possibly matching TRBD1 (6 bases). CDR1 and CDR2 (germline): SNHLY, FYNNEI. Trimming cost V 3 bases and J 4 bases, with 22 bases left between them. The CDR3 length is 19 residues. CDR3 in DNA: TGTGCCAGCAGTGACCTCCAGGGGTTATCAGCTCAGGGGGCCAACGTCCTGACTTTC. Its protein product is CASSDLQGLSAQGANVLTF.

The rearrangement joins TRBV18 to TRBJ2-7, with 9 bases that match TRBD1. After removal of 4 bases from V and 12 bases from J, the junction contained 13 bases not matched to a gene. CDR1 KGHSH and CDR2 LQKENI come from the germline V gene. This CDR3 is 14 amino acids long. In DNA form, the CDR3 reads TGTGCCAGCTCACAACCGGGACAGGGTTCCCCGGCGTACTTC. Amino acid sequence: CASSQPGQGSPAYF.

The chain links TRBV18 to TRBJ1-3; 9 nucleotides line up with TRBD1. The V gene end was trimmed by 5 bases and the J gene end by 0 bases; junction bases not matched to a gene: 2. The CDR3 is 15 residues long. Germline V gene lookup returns CDR1 KGHSH and CDR2 LQKENI. This CDR3 reads CASSGTGISGNTIYF. CDR3 nucleotides: TGTGCCAGCTCAGGGACAGGGATCTCTGGAAACACCATATATTTT.

The chain has TRBV5-1 and TRBJ2-1; 12 positions agree with TRBD2. Trimming cost V 4 bases and J 8 bases; bases outside gene matches: 7. The CDR3 spans 15 residues. Germline V gives CDR1 SGHRS, CDR2 YFSETQ. CDR3 DNA sequence: TGCGCCAGCAGCGATCCTAGCGGGGGGGAGGATGAGCAGTTCTTC. Translated: CASSDPSGGEDEQFF. Using reference TRBV5-1 and TRBJ2-1 for the parts outside the CDR3, the full variable domain is KAGVTQTPRYLIKTRGQQVTLSCSPISGHRSVSWYQQTPGQGLQFLFEYFSETQRNKGNFPGRFSGRQFSNSRSEMNVSTLELGDSALYLCASSDPSGGEDEQFFGPGTRLTVL.

The chain carries TRBV25-1 and TRBJ1-2; the match to TRBD1 covers 11 bases. V gave up 3 bases and J gave up 4 bases; unmatched junction bases: 4. This CDR3 contains 15 residues. The V gene's germline CDR1 is MGHDK and CDR2 SYGVNS. CDR3 sequence reads: CASSERTGGGYGYTF. The CDR3 DNA reads as TGTGCCAGCAGTGAGAGGACAGGGGGCGGCTATGGCTACACCTTC.

This CDR3 is CATSVTGAGETQYF. CDR3 sequence (DNA): TGTGCCACCAGTGTAACAGGGGCTGGAGAGACCCAGTACTTC. The V gene is TRBV24-1, the J gene TRBJ2-5; TRBD1 matches at 7 bases. Looked up from germline, CDR1 is KGHDR and CDR2 is SFDVKD. This CDR3 region has 14 residues. With 5 bases clipped from V and 4 bases from J, the junction kept 6 bases outside the gene matches.